Listed below are T cell receptor beta chains from one sample, sequenced in a study of blood T cell repertoires in COVID-19. This table comes from immunoSEQ multiplex PCR, and its TCRdb copy is limited to in-frame clones, with some not included. The repertoire consists of fewer than 85,000 clones, with roughly 84% occurring once and the leading ten covering approximately 6%. Sequenced material: peripheral blood. The receptors were sampled from a woman in her sixties with acute or convalescent COVID-19. Each CDR3 is given with its conserved first and last residue. Fields, in order: V gene, CDR3 length, D gene, J gene, clone size, CDR3 protein, CDR3 DNA. A D gene is named only where the DNA matches it firmly. Rows may omit the clone size; those that give it use once, few, many or a size class.

v_call: TRBV9
cdr3_length: 15
d_call: TRBD1
j_call: TRBJ2-7
clone_size: few
cdr3_aa: CASSPQGISKDEQYF
cdr3_nt: TGTGCCAGCAGCCCACAGGGGATATCAAAGGACGAGCAGTACTTC

v_call: TRBV2
cdr3_length: 13
d_call: -
j_call: TRBJ2-7
clone_size: -
cdr3_aa: CASSEAGAYEQYF
cdr3_nt: TGTGCCAGCAGTGAAGCAGGGGCCTACGAGCAGTACTTC

v_call: TRBV6-5
cdr3_length: 16
d_call: TRBD1
j_call: TRBJ1-2
clone_size: -
cdr3_aa: CASSSYSLDRGHGYTF
cdr3_nt: TGTGCCAGCAGTTCTTATTCTCTGGACAGGGGACACGGCTACACCTTC

v_call: TRBV6-5
cdr3_length: 13
d_call: -
j_call: TRBJ1-1
clone_size: -
cdr3_aa: CASSRTISSEAFF
cdr3_nt: TGTGCCAGCAGTCGAACAATATCGTCTGAAGCTTTCTTT

v_call: TRBV7-9
cdr3_length: 14
d_call: -
j_call: TRBJ1-2
clone_size: once
cdr3_aa: CASSPPGGTYGYTF
cdr3_nt: TGTGCCAGCAGCCCCCCGGGAGGGACCTATGGCTACACCTTC

v_call: TRBV5-5
cdr3_length: 15
d_call: TRBD1
j_call: TRBJ2-7
clone_size: -
cdr3_aa: CASSLAGQGAYEQYF
cdr3_nt: TGTGCCAGCAGCTTGGCCGGACAGGGGGCCTACGAGCAGTACTTC

v_call: TRBV24-1
cdr3_length: 13
d_call: -
j_call: TRBJ1-2
clone_size: -
cdr3_aa: CATSDDRWHGYTF
cdr3_nt: TGTGCCACCAGTGATGACAGATGGCATGGCTACACCTTC

v_call: TRBV18
cdr3_length: 14
d_call: TRBD1
j_call: TRBJ1-2
clone_size: -
cdr3_aa: CASSLDRVSYGYTF
cdr3_nt: TGTGCCAGCTCACTTGACAGGGTGAGCTATGGCTACACCTTC

v_call: TRBV5-4
cdr3_length: 14
d_call: TRBD2
j_call: TRBJ2-7
clone_size: -
cdr3_aa: CASSSGTSRYEQYF
cdr3_nt: TGTGCCAGCAGCTCCGGGACTAGCAGGTACGAGCAGTACTTC

v_call: TRBV3-1/TRBV3-2
cdr3_length: 14
d_call: -
j_call: TRBJ2-7
clone_size: -
cdr3_aa: CASSSPGTSHEQYF
cdr3_nt: TGTGCCAGCAGCTCACCGGGTACCTCGCACGAGCAGTACTTC

v_call: TRBV29-1
cdr3_length: 15
d_call: -
j_call: TRBJ1-1
clone_size: -
cdr3_aa: CSAKILASGDTEAFF
cdr3_nt: TGCAGCGCAAAAATTTTGGCTTCCGGGGACACTGAAGCTTTCTTT

v_call: TRBV11-2
cdr3_length: 16
d_call: -
j_call: TRBJ2-2
clone_size: -
cdr3_aa: CASSLGTTGNTGELFF
cdr3_nt: TGTGCCAGCAGCTTAGGTACCACAGGGAACACCGGGGAGCTGTTTTTT

v_call: TRBV20-1
cdr3_length: 14
d_call: TRBD1
j_call: TRBJ2-2
clone_size: few
cdr3_aa: CSASETGVTGELFF
cdr3_nt: TGCAGTGCTAGTGAGACAGGGGTAACCGGGGAGCTGTTTTTT

v_call: TRBV2
cdr3_length: 11
d_call: -
j_call: TRBJ1-1
clone_size: -
cdr3_aa: CASSPWGEAFF
cdr3_nt: TGTGCCAGCAGCCCGTGGGGCGAAGCTTTCTTT

v_call: TRBV27
cdr3_length: 13
d_call: -
j_call: TRBJ1-2
clone_size: -
cdr3_aa: CASSLTGSEGYTF
cdr3_nt: TGTGCCAGCAGCCTAACAGGGTCTGAAGGCTACACCTTC

v_call: TRBV6-1
cdr3_length: 16
d_call: -
j_call: TRBJ1-6
clone_size: -
cdr3_aa: CASSDGMPTGYSPLHF
cdr3_nt: TGTGCCAGCAGTGATGGGATGCCCACAGGGTATTCACCCCTCCACTTT

v_call: TRBV19
cdr3_length: 16
d_call: TRBD1
j_call: TRBJ1-6
clone_size: -
cdr3_aa: CASSTRDSAYNSPLHF
cdr3_nt: TGTGCCAGTAGTACCCGGGACAGCGCCTATAATTCACCCCTCCACTTT

v_call: TRBV11-3
cdr3_length: 13
d_call: -
j_call: TRBJ2-7
clone_size: -
cdr3_aa: CASSLQGSYEQYF
cdr3_nt: TGTGCCAGCAGCTTACAGGGTTCCTACGAGCAGTACTTC

v_call: TRBV2
cdr3_length: 13
d_call: TRBD1
j_call: TRBJ1-1
clone_size: -
cdr3_aa: CASRGQENTEAFF
cdr3_nt: TGTGCCAGCAGGGGACAGGAGAACACTGAAGCTTTCTTT

v_call: TRBV3-1/TRBV3-2
cdr3_length: 13
d_call: -
j_call: TRBJ1-6
clone_size: -
cdr3_aa: CASREGGVSPLHF
cdr3_nt: TGTGCCAGCAGGGAGGGCGGTGTTTCACCCCTCCACTTT

v_call: TRBV27
cdr3_length: 16
d_call: TRBD2
j_call: TRBJ2-1
clone_size: -
cdr3_aa: CASSLRFGGRNNEQFF
cdr3_nt: TGTGCCAGCAGTTTAAGGTTCGGGGGGAGAAACAATGAGCAGTTCTTC

v_call: TRBV29-1
cdr3_length: 14
d_call: -
j_call: TRBJ2-5
clone_size: -
cdr3_aa: CSVGERQAGETQYF
cdr3_nt: TGCAGCGTTGGAGAGAGACAGGCCGGCGAGACCCAGTACTTC

v_call: TRBV7-7
cdr3_length: 16
d_call: TRBD2
j_call: TRBJ2-1
clone_size: -
cdr3_aa: CASSLGVAGAGDEQFF
cdr3_nt: TGTGCCAGCAGCTTAGGGGTAGCGGGGGCCGGGGATGAGCAGTTCTTC

v_call: TRBV10-3
cdr3_length: 15
d_call: TRBD1
j_call: TRBJ2-7
clone_size: -
cdr3_aa: CAISPGQGLGYEQYF
cdr3_nt: TGTGCCATCAGTCCGGGACAGGGTCTGGGTTACGAGCAGTACTTC

v_call: TRBV7-2
cdr3_length: 15
d_call: TRBD1
j_call: TRBJ1-1
clone_size: -
cdr3_aa: CASSPSHAGQGEAFF
cdr3_nt: TGTGCCAGCAGCCCTTCGCACGCGGGACAGGGTGAAGCTTTCTTT

v_call: TRBV4-2
cdr3_length: 20
d_call: TRBD1
j_call: TRBJ1-2
clone_size: -
cdr3_aa: CASSQESTFSGRGIIYGYTF
cdr3_nt: TGTGCCAGCAGCCAAGAGTCGACTTTTTCAGGCAGGGGGATAATTTATGGCTACACCTTC

v_call: TRBV7-2
cdr3_length: 15
d_call: TRBD1
j_call: TRBJ2-2
clone_size: -
cdr3_aa: CASRRQGVNTGELFF
cdr3_nt: TGTGCCAGCAGGAGACAGGGGGTGAACACCGGGGAGCTGTTTTTT

v_call: TRBV5-4
cdr3_length: 15
d_call: TRBD1
j_call: TRBJ1-3
clone_size: -
cdr3_aa: CASSLSGQSRDTIYF
cdr3_nt: TGTGCCAGCAGCTTATCGGGACAGTCCCGAGACACCATATATTTT

v_call: TRBV30
cdr3_length: 15
d_call: TRBD1
j_call: TRBJ1-2
clone_size: -
cdr3_aa: CAWIPPGQGKSGYTF
cdr3_nt: TGTGCCTGGATTCCTCCGGGACAGGGGAAGTCTGGCTACACCTTC

v_call: TRBV5-1
cdr3_length: 16
d_call: -
j_call: TRBJ2-3
clone_size: -
cdr3_aa: CAGSPLRDSRADTQYF
cdr3_nt: TGCGCCGGCAGCCCTCTCCGGGACTCAAGGGCAGATACGCAGTATTTT

v_call: TRBV6-5
cdr3_length: 15
d_call: -
j_call: TRBJ1-2
clone_size: -
cdr3_aa: CASSPPGRVKSGYTF
cdr3_nt: TGTGCCAGCAGTCCCCCGGGCAGGGTGAAAAGTGGCTACACCTTC

v_call: TRBV15
cdr3_length: 14
d_call: TRBD1
j_call: TRBJ1-2
clone_size: -
cdr3_aa: CATSEGTAHYGYTF
cdr3_nt: TGTGCCACCAGCGAAGGGACAGCCCATTATGGCTACACCTTC

v_call: TRBV24-1
cdr3_length: 15
d_call: TRBD2
j_call: TRBJ2-1
clone_size: -
cdr3_aa: CATGGSGGSYNEQFF
cdr3_nt: TGTGCCACGGGCGGGAGCGGGGGGTCCTACAATGAGCAGTTCTTC

v_call: TRBV4-1
cdr3_length: 12
d_call: -
j_call: TRBJ1-6
clone_size: -
cdr3_aa: CASSASNSPLHF
cdr3_nt: TGCGCCAGCAGTGCGTCTAATTCACCCCTCCACTTT

v_call: TRBV10-3
cdr3_length: 14
d_call: -
j_call: TRBJ2-7
clone_size: -
cdr3_aa: CAISESEQALGQYF
cdr3_nt: TGTGCCATCAGTGAGTCCGAACAGGCCCTGGGGCAGTACTTC

v_call: TRBV2
cdr3_length: 15
d_call: -
j_call: TRBJ1-2
clone_size: -
cdr3_aa: CASSPGAGDGYGYTF
cdr3_nt: TGTGCCAGCAGTCCTGGGGCAGGGGATGGCTATGGCTACACCTTC

v_call: TRBV29-1
cdr3_length: 13
d_call: TRBD1
j_call: TRBJ1-1
clone_size: -
cdr3_aa: CSAQTTGIPEAFF
cdr3_nt: TGCAGCGCGCAAACGACAGGGATCCCTGAAGCTTTCTTT

v_call: TRBV5-1
cdr3_length: 13
d_call: -
j_call: TRBJ2-4
clone_size: few
cdr3_aa: CASSHNEENIQYF
cdr3_nt: TGCGCCAGCAGCCACAATGAGGAAAACATTCAGTACTTC

v_call: TRBV10-3
cdr3_length: 18
d_call: -
j_call: TRBJ1-3
clone_size: -
cdr3_aa: CATQAPPLQGRSGNTIYF
cdr3_nt: TGTGCCACTCAGGCCCCCCCTCTACAGGGTAGGTCTGGAAACACCATATATTTT

v_call: TRBV5-1
cdr3_length: 15
d_call: -
j_call: TRBJ2-1
clone_size: few
cdr3_aa: CASSFTGYGGNEQFF
cdr3_nt: TGCGCCAGCAGCTTCACAGGGTACGGGGGGAATGAGCAGTTCTTC

v_call: TRBV9
cdr3_length: 16
d_call: TRBD1
j_call: TRBJ2-2
clone_size: -
cdr3_aa: CASSGRTGAATGELFF
cdr3_nt: TGTGCCAGCAGCGGAAGGACAGGGGCGGCCACCGGGGAGCTGTTTTTT

v_call: TRBV5-1
cdr3_length: 16
d_call: TRBD1
j_call: TRBJ2-5
clone_size: -
cdr3_aa: CASRLGTGGAGETQYF
cdr3_nt: TGCGCCAGCAGATTAGGGACAGGGGGCGCGGGGGAGACCCAGTACTTC

v_call: TRBV6-1
cdr3_length: 16
d_call: -
j_call: TRBJ1-5
clone_size: few
cdr3_aa: CASSETLAGYNQPQHF
cdr3_nt: TGTGCCAGCAGTGAAACATTAGCGGGTTATAATCAGCCCCAGCATTTT

v_call: TRBV7-8
cdr3_length: 14
d_call: -
j_call: TRBJ1-2
clone_size: -
cdr3_aa: CASSTSGGNYGYTF
cdr3_nt: TGTGCCAGCAGCACATCGGGGGGCAACTATGGCTACACCTTC

v_call: TRBV25-1
cdr3_length: 11
d_call: -
j_call: TRBJ1-4
clone_size: -
cdr3_aa: CASSTSEGGFF
cdr3_nt: TGTGCCAGCAGTACTTCTGAAGGAGGGTTTTTT

v_call: TRBV20-1
cdr3_length: 11
d_call: -
j_call: TRBJ1-1
clone_size: -
cdr3_aa: CSASALAEAFF
cdr3_nt: TGCAGTGCTAGTGCATTAGCTGAAGCTTTCTTT

v_call: TRBV4-1
cdr3_length: 15
d_call: TRBD2
j_call: TRBJ2-3
clone_size: -
cdr3_aa: CASSQTGGGSNTQYF
cdr3_nt: TGCGCCAGCAGCCAAACGGGGGGGGGCTCGAATACGCAGTATTTT

v_call: TRBV2
cdr3_length: 13
d_call: -
j_call: TRBJ1-2
clone_size: -
cdr3_aa: CASFARGNYGYTF
cdr3_nt: TGTGCCAGCTTTGCCAGGGGTAACTATGGCTACACCTTC